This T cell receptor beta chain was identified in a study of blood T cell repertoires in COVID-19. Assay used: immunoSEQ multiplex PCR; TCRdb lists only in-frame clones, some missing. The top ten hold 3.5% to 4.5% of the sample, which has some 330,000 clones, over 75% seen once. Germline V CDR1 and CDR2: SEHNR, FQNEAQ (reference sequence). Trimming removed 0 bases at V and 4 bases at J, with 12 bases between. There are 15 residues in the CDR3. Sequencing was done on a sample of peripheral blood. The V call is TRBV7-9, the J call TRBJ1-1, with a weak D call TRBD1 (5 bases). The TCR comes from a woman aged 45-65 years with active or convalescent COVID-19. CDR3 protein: CASSLARGGSTEAFF. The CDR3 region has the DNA TGTGCCAGCAGCTTAGCTAGGGGAGGCAGCACTGAAGCTTTCTTT.